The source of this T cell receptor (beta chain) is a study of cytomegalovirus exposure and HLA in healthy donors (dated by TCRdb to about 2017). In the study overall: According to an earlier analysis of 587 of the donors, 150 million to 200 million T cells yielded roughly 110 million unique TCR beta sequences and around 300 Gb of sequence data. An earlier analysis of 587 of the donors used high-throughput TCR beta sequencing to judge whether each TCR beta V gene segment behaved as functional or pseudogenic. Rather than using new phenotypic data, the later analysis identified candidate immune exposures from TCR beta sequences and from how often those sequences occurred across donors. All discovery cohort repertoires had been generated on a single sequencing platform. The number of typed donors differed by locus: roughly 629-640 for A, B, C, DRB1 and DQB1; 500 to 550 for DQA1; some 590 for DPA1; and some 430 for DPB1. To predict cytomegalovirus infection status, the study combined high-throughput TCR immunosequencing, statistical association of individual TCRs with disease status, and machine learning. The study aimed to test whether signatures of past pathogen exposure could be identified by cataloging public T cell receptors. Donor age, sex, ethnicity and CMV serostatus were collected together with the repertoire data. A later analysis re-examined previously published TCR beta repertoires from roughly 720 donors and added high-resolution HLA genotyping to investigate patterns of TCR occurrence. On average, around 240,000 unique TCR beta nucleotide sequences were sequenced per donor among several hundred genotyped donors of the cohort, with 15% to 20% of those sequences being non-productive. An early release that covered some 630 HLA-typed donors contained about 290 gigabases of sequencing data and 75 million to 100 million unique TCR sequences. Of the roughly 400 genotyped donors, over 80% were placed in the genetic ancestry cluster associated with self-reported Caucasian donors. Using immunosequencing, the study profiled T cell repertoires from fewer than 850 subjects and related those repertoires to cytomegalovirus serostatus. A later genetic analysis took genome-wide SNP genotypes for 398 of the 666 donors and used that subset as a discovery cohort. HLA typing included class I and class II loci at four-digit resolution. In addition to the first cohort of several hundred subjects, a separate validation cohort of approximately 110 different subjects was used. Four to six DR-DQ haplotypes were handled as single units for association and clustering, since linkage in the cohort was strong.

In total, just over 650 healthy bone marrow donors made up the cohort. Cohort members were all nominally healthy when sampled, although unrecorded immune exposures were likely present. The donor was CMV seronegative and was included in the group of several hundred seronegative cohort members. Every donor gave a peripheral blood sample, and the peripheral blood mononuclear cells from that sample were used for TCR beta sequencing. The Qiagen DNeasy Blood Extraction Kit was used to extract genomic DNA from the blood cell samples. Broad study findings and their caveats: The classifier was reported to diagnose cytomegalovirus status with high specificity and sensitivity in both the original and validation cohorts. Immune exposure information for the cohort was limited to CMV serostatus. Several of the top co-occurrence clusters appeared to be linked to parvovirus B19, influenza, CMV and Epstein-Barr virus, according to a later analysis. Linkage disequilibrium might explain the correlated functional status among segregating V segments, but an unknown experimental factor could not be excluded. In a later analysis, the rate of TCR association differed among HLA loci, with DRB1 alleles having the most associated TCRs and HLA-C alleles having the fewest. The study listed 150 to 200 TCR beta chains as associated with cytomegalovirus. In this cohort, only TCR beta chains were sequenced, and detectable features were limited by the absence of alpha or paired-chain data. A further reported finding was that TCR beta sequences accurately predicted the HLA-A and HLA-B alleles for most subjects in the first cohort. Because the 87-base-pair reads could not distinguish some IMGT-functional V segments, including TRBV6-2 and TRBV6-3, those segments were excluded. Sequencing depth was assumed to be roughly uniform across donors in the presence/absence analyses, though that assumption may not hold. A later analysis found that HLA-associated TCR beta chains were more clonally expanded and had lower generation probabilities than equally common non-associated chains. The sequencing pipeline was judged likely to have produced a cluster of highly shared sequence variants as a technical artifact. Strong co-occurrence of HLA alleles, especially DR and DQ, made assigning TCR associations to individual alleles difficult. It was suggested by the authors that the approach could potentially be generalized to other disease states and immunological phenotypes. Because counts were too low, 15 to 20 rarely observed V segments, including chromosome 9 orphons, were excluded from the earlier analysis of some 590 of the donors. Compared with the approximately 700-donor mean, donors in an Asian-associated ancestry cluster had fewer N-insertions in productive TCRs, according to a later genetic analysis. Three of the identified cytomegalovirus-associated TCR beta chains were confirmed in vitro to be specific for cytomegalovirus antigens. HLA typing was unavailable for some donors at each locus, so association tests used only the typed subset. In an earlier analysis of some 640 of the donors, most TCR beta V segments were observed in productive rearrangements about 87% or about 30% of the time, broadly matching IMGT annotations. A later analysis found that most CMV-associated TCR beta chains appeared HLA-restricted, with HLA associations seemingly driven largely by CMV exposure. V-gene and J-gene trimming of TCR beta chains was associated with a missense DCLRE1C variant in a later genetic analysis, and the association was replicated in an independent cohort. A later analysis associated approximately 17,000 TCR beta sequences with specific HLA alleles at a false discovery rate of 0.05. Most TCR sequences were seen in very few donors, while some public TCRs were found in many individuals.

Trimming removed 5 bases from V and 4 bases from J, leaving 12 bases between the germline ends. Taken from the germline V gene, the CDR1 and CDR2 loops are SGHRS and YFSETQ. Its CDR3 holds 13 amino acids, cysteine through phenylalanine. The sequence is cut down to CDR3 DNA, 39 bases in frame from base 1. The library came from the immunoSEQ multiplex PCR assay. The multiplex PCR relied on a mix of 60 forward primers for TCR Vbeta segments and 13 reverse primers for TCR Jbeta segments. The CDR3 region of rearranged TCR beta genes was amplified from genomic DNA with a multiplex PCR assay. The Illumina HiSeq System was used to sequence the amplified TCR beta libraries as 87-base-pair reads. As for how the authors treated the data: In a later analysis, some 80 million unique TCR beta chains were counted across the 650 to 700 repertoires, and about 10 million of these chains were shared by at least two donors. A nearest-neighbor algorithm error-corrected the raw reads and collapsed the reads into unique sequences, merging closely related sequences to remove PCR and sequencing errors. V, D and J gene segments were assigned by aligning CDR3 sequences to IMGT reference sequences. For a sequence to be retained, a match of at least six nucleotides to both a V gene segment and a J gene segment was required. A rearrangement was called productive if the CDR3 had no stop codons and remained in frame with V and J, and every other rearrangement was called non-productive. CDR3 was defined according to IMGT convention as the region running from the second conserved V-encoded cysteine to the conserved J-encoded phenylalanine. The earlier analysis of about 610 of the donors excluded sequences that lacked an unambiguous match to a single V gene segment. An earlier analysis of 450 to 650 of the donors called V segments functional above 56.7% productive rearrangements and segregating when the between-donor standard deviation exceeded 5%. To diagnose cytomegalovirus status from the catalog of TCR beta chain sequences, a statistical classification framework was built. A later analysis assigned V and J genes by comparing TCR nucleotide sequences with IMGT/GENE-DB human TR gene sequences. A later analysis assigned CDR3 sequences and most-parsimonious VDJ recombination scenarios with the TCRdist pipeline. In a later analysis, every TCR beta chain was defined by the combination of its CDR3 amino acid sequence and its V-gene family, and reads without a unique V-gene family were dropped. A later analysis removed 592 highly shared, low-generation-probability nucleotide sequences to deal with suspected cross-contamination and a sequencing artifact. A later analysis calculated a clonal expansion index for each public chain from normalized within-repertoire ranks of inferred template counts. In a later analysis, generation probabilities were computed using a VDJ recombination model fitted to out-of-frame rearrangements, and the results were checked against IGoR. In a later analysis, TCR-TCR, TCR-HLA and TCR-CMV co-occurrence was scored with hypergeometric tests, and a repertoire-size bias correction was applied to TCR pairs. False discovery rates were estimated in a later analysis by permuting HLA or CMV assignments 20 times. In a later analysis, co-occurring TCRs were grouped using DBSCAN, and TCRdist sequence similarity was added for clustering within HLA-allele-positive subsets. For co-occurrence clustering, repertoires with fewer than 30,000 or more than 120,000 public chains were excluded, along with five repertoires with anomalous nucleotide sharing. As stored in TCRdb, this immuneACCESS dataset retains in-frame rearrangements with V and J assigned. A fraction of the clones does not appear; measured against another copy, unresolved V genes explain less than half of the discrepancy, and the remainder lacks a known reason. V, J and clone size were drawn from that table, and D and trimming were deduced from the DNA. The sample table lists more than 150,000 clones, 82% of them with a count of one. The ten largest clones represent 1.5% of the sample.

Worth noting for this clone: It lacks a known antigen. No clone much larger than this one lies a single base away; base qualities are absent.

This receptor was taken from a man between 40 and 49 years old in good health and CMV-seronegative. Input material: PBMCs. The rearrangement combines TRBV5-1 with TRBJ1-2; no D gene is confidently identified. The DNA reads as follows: TGCGCCAGCAGGGAGGGCCCTGCCTATGGCTACACCTTC. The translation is CASREGPAYGYTF.